Listed here are 10 T cell receptor beta chains from one sample, sequenced in a study of blood T cell repertoires in COVID-19. Assay used: immunoSEQ multiplex PCR; TCRdb lists only in-frame clones, some missing. The sample consists of about 41,000 clones, about 85% of them appearing once. The specimen sequenced was peripheral blood. The receptors originated from a man aged 60-69 years with acute or convalescent COVID-19.

The chain uses TRBV24-1 and TRBJ1-2; tentatively, D is TRBD1 (5 bases). Trimming stripped 4 bases from V and 2 bases from J, with 10 bases between. Germline assignment: CDR1 KGHDR and CDR2 SFDVKD. The CDR3 consists of 14 residues. CDR3 in amino acids: CATSDKTANYGYTF. The CDR3 coding sequence is TGTGCCACCAGTGACAAGACAGCAAACTATGGCTACACCTTC.

This clone has only a few counts. The chain carries TRBV11-2 and TRBJ2-1; 14 bases are a match to TRBD2. V shed 5 bases and J 5 bases; nucleotides not matched to a gene: 2. The CDR3 sequence is 15 residues long. Germline assignment: CDR1 SGHAT and CDR2 FQNNGV. The CDR3 is CASSATSGGDNEQFF. Here the CDR3 DNA reads TGTGCCAGCAGCGCGACTAGCGGGGGGGACAATGAGCAGTTCTTC. The variable domain in full, completed from reference TRBV11-2 and TRBJ2-1, reads EAGVAQSPRYKIIEKRQSVAFWCNPISGHATLYWYQQILGQGPKLLIQFQNNGVVDDSQLPKDRFSAERLKGVDSTLKIQPAKLEDSAVYLCASSATSGGDNEQFFGPGTRLTVL.

The chain is built from TRBV9 and TRBJ2-5; 7 nucleotides align to TRBD2. Germline loops: CDR1 SGDLS, CDR2 YYNGEE. This CDR3 comprises 15 residues. The junction had 8 bases not matched to a gene; V was cut back by 4 bases and J by 2 bases. The CDR3 nucleotides are TGTGCCAGCAGCCCAAGAGGGAGGGATCAAGAGACCCAGTACTTC. Its translation: CASSPRGRDQETQYF. Based on the CDR3 plus reference TRBV9 and TRBJ2-5, the full variable domain is DSGVTQTPKHLITATGQRVTLRCSPRSGDLSVYWYQQSLDQGLQFLIQYYNGEERAKGNILERFSAQQFPDLHSELNLSSLELGDSALYFCASSPRGRDQETQYFGPGTRLLVL.

This rearrangement joins TRBV19 to TRBJ1-2; D ambiguous. V was trimmed by 3 bases and J by 8 bases, leaving 19 bases between them. Germline CDR1 reads LNHDA; CDR2 reads SQIVND (reference sequence). There are 15 residues in the CDR3. CDR3 sequence reads: CASSIEVFLAMGYTF. CDR3 coding DNA: TGTGCCAGTAGTATTGAGGTGTTTTTAGCTATGGGCTACACCTTC.

The V and J genes are TRBV6-6 and TRBJ1-1; a possible D gene is TRBD1 (5 bases). The CDR3 is 15 residues long. Germline loops: CDR1 MNHNY, CDR2 SVGAGI (reference sequence). V lost 6 bases to trimming and J lost 0 bases, with 14 bases between them. CDR3 DNA: TGTGCCAGCAGCCAACAGGATACCGTGAACACTGAAGCTTTCTTT. Its protein product is CASSQQDTVNTEAFF.

The V gene is TRBV14, the J gene TRBJ1-1; D is perhaps TRBD1 (5 bases). This CDR3 is 13 amino acids long. Trimming took off 3 bases at V and 1 base at J, with 6 bases between the two ends. Germline assignment: CDR1 SGHDN and CDR2 FVKESK. The CDR3 sequence is CASSQQGNTEAFF. The CDR3 bases are TGTGCCAGCAGCCAGCAGGGGAACACTGAAGCTTTCTTT. The full variable domain, its missing parts supplied by reference TRBV14 and TRBJ1-1, is EAGVTQFPSHSVIEKGQTVTLRCDPISGHDNLYWYRRVMGKEIKFLLHFVKESKQDESGMPNNRFLAERTGGTYSTLKVQPAELEDSGVYFCASSQQGNTEAFFGQGTRLTVV.

CDR3 protein: CSVLDAGGASYEQYF. The CDR3 DNA sequence: TGCAGCGTTCTAGATGCCGGGGGGGCCTCCTACGAGCAGTACTTC. The genes are TRBV29-1 and TRBJ2-7; TRBD2 matches at 8 bases. The CDR3 consists of 15 residues. Trimming took 5 bases from V and 0 from J; bases not matched to a gene: 9. Germline CDR1 reads SQVTM; CDR2 reads ANQGSEA.

The chain employs TRBV7-2 and TRBJ1-4, with 10 bases identical to TRBD1. CDR3 length: 14 amino acids. CDR1 is SGHTA, CDR2 FQGNSA, per germline. The junction had 4 bases not matched to a gene; V was cut back by 5 bases and J by 7 bases. CDR3 sequence reads: CASSTGQGSEKLFF. CDR3 bases: TGTGCCAGCAGCACGGGACAGGGGTCTGAAAAACTGTTTTTT.

V gene TRBV7-2 combines with J gene TRBJ2-1; 8 positions match TRBD2. Germline CDR1 reads SGHTA; CDR2 reads FQGNSA. This CDR3 has 13 residues. The V and J ends lost 7 bases and 7 bases, in that order; junction bases with no gene match: 6. The CDR3 spells CASNSGARNEQFF. The CDR3 coding sequence is TGTGCCAGCAATAGCGGGGCCAGGAATGAGCAGTTCTTC.

This chain connects TRBV5-4 to TRBJ2-1, with TRBD1 identical over 11 bases. Germline CDR1 reads SGHNT; CDR2 reads YYREEE (reference sequence). V lost 4 bases, J lost 4 bases, and 4 bases stayed unmatched. The length of the CDR3 is 15 residues. The CDR3 region has the DNA TGTGCCAGCAGCGGACAGGGGGCGATGTACAATGAGCAGTTCTTC. Its translation is CASSGQGAMYNEQFF.